The clone carrying this T cell receptor beta chain was seen repeatedly, ten times or more. This sample was taken from a study of T-cell memory formation after mild COVID-19. This CDR3 spans 15 amino acids. V was pared by 4 bases and J by 0 bases, with 10 bases between. Germline V CDR1 and CDR2: SGHTA, FQGNSA. TCR alpha and TCR beta cDNA libraries carrying sample barcodes and UMIs were produced by 5'RACE using constant-segment primers. MiXCR, applied by TCRdb to the 5' RACE reads, yields one record per CDR3 protein. Of about 340,000 distinct CDR3 sequences listed, 15% to 20% are singletons. The sequenced sample consisted of PBMCs or a T cell subset sorted from them (not recorded which). This receptor was taken from a man younger than 30 who had mild COVID-19 (a few samples of this study predate the infection). Cell type and time point are not known. This chain connects TRBV7-2 to TRBJ2-4; tentatively, D is TRBD1 (6 bases). CDR3 sequence: CASSYQGRAKNIQYF. The CDR3 DNA sequence: TGTGCCAGCAGCTACCAGGGGAGAGCCAAAAACATTCAGTACTTC.